This TCR beta chain was captured by sequencing in a study of regulatory T cells in long-lasting Graves disease. General study results and limits: Among samples with persistent disease, TRBV28, TRBJ1-2 and TRBJ2-5 were favored.

Arm-PCR of CDR3 regions and iRepertoire HTBI primers were the basis on which TCR beta libraries were built. Each CDR3 protein gets one entry after TCRdb re-called the multiplex PCR reads with MiXCR. Of a few hundred thousand distinct CDR3 sequences in the sample, 12% were seen once. Documented time point: newly diagnosed GD, antithyroid drugs for less than 3 months. Isolated PBMC RNA provided the starting material for the TCR library. Patient provenance is recorded as an endocrinology department in Xi'an, China. This CDR3 contains 18 residues. Germline values: CDR1 LGHDT, CDR2 YNNKEL (reference sequence). V was shortened by 4 bases and J by 3 bases, with 21 bases between the two germline ends. This clonotype was counted a few times. Its antigen is not known. These same records also appear under a second study, on T cells in Graves' hyperthyroidism and ophthalmopathy. That source adds: HTBI primers drove first-round RT-PCR of the TCR CDR3. Prediction of ophthalmopathy progression came a median roughly 6.6 months pre-onset.

The source is a woman aged 18-29 years with Graves disease. Source: peripheral blood mononuclear cells (PBMCs), taken at new diagnosis, from a patient treated with antithyroid drugs. This chain joins TRBV3-1 and TRBJ2-2; possibly TRBD1 for D (6 bases). Here the CDR3 reads CASSLLGQRFRHTGELFF. For the CDR3, the DNA is TGTGCCAGCAGCCTACTTGGACAGCGTTTCCGTCACACCGGGGAGCTGTTTTTT.